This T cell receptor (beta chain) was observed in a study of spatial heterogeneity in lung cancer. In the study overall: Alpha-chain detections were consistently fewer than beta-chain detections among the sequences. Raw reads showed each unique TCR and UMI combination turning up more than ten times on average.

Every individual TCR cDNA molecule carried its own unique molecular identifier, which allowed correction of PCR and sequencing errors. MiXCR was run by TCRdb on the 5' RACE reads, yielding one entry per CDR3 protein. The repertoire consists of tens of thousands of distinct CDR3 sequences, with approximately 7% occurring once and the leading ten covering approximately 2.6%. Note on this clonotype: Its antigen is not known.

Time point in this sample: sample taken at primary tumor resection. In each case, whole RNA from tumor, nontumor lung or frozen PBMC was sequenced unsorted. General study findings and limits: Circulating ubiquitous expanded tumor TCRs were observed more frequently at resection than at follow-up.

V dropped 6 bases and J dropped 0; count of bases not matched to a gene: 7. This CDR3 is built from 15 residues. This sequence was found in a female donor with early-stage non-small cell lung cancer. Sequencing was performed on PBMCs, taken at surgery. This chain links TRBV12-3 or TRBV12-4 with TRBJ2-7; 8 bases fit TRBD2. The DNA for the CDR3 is TGTGCCAGCAGGCCCACTAGCGGATTCTCCTACGAGCAGTACTTC. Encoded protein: CASRPTSGFSYEQYF.